This T cell receptor (beta chain) was identified during a study of OX40 agonist ivuxolimab in advanced cancers. Study-level background: Enrollees could have had prior anti-PD-1, anti-PD-L1 or anti-CTLA-4 therapy, which more than 30% had received. Overall study findings and caveats: CD4+ and CD8+ blood T cells expanded clonally by week 6 at 0.1 to 3.0 mg/kg.

TCRdb's table, derived via immunoSEQ multiplex PCR, lists solely in-frame clones and lacks some. The sample has 30,000 to 35,000 clones, 90% seen once; the top ten hold approximately 26%. Autoimmune disease history or systemic immunosuppression excluded patients. V shed 6 bases and J 8 bases; nucleotides not matched to a gene: 10. The CDR3 spans 16 residues. CDR1 and CDR2 (germline): MDHEN, SYDVKM. About this clone itself: Its antigen is as yet unknown.

Here the sequenced sample was CD4+ or CD8+ T cells sorted from blood, taken in a trial of the OX40 agonist ivuxolimab. The chain uses TRBV28 and TRBJ2-1; 13 bases map to TRBD2. This TCR was sampled from an adult with an advanced solid tumor such as melanoma, head and neck, liver or kidney cancer. The CDR3 protein is CASSPLGLAGEDEQFF. The CDR3 coding sequence is TGTGCCAGCAGCCCACTTGGACTAGCGGGGGAGGATGAGCAGTTCTTC. Drawing the rest from reference TRBV28 and TRBJ2-1, the complete variable domain is DVKVTQSSRYLVKRTGEKVFLECVQDMDHENMFWYRQDPGLGLRLIYFSYDVKMKEKGDIPEGYSVSREKKERFSLILESASTNQTSMYLCASSPLGLAGEDEQFFGPGTRLTVL.